The clone carrying this TCR beta chain was detected only once. The record originates from a study of blood T cell repertoires in COVID-19. The data were produced by immunoSEQ multiplex PCR, yet TCRdb's version contains in-frame clones alone and is incomplete. Of about 300,000 clones listed, around nine tenths are singletons. CDR1 is SGHTS and CDR2 is YDEGEE in the germline V gene. The trim removed 2 bases at V and 5 bases at J, leaving 11 bases unmatched. This CDR3 is built from 17 residues. This TCR derives from a young woman who had recovered from COVID-19. J is TRBJ2-5 and V is TRBV5-8; TRBD2 agrees at 11 bases. The sequenced sample consisted of PBMCs or T cells enriched from blood (not recorded which). CDR3 region: CASSLTILAGGEETQYF. CDR3 bases: TGTGCCAGCAGCTTAACGATCCTAGCGGGGGGAGAGGAGACCCAGTACTTC.